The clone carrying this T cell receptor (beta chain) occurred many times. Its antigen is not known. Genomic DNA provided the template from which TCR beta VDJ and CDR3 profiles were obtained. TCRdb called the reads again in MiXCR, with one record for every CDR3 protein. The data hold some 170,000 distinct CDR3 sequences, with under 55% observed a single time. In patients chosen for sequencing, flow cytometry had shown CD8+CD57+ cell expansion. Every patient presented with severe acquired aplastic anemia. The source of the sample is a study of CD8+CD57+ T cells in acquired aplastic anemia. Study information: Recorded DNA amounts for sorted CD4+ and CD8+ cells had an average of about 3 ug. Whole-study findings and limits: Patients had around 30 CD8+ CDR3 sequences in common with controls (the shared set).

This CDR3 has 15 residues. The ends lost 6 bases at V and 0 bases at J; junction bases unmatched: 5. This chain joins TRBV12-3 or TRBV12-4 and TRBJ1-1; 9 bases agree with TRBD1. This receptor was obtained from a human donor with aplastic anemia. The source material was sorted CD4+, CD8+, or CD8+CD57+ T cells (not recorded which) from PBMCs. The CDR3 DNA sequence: TGTGCCAGCAGACCAGGACAGGGGTTGAACACTGAAGCTTTCTTT. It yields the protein CASRPGQGLNTEAFF.